One sample yielded the 2 T cell receptor beta chains listed below, sequenced in a study of T cells after yellow fever vaccination. From the 5' RACE reads, TCRdb called clonotypes with MiXCR, one entry per CDR3 protein. The repertoire has 150,000 or so distinct CDR3 sequences, 5.5% to 7.5% of them found once; the top ten carry more than 2.5%. The material sequenced was CD4+ T cells sorted from PBMCs, taken more than 4 days after the first yellow fever vaccination. These receptors were collected from a man between 18 and 35 years old who received the YFV17D yellow fever vaccine.

The V gene is TRBV5-5, the J gene TRBJ2-5; 8 nucleotides line up with TRBD2. Germline V gene sequence: CDR1 SGHKS, CDR2 YYEKEE (reference sequence). The CDR3 extends over 14 amino acids. The V and J ends lost 4 bases and 3 bases, in that order; junction bases with no gene match: 5. In nucleotides, the CDR3 is TGTGCCAGCAGCACCGGCGGGGGGAAAGAGACCCAGTACTTC. Translation gives CASSTGGGKETQYF. Drawing the rest from reference TRBV5-5 and TRBJ2-5, the complete variable domain is DAGVTQSPTHLIKTRGQQVTLRCSPISGHKSVSWYQQVLGQGPQFIFQYYEKEERGRGNFPDRFSARQFPNYSSELNVNALLLGDSALYLCASSTGGGKETQYFGPGTRLLVL.

At least ten counts were recorded for this clonotype. The chain uses TRBV10-2 and TRBJ1-1; D is unclear. The CDR3 is made up of 13 amino acids. Trimming left V 7 bases short and J 0 bases short, with 9 bases between. Germline lookup yields CDR1 WSHSY and CDR2 SAAADI. The CDR3 coding sequence is TGCGCCAGCACCTCAGAGTTGAACACTGAAGCTTTCTTT. It translates to CASTSELNTEAFF.